This entry lists 31 T cell receptor beta chains sequenced from one sample in a study of PD-1 blockade in classical Hodgkin lymphoma (dated by TCRdb to about 2020). Library preparation used the immunoSEQ multiplex PCR assay. TCRdb limited this immuneACCESS table to in-frame rearrangements with V and J called. A share of clones is missing; checked studies link under half to unresolved V genes, and the rest is unexplained. The sample records roughly 90,000 clones, approximately 86% of which are singletons. Over 15% of the sample is in the top ten clones. The intended sense of this specimen's time point label: cycle 4 day 1 (C4D1), after more than 5 weeks of nivolumab. All trial patients had relapsed after autologous stem cell transplantation, with cohorts A, B and C differing in prior brentuximab vedotin exposure. The material sequenced was peripheral blood mononuclear cells (PBMCs), taken before the fourth cycle of nivolumab. All receptors derive from a human donor with classical Hodgkin lymphoma.

The rearrangement uses TRBV5-4 and TRBJ2-1; 10 nucleotides line up with TRBD2. This CDR3 is 19 amino acids long. Germline CDR1 is SGHNT and CDR2 is YYREEE (reference sequence). Trimming removed 2 bases from V and 5 bases from J; junction bases left unmatched: 16. CDR3 nucleotide sequence: TGTGCCAGCAGCTTTGAGGGACTAGCGCGACCCTCTTCCGACAATGAGCAGTTCTTC. It translates to CASSFEGLARPSSDNEQFF.

The chain recombines TRBV2 with TRBJ2-7; D may be TRBD2 (6 bases). Germline-derived CDR1 and CDR2 are SNHLY and FYNNEI. CDR3 size: 14 residues. V lost 1 base and J lost 4, with 11 bases in between. CDR3 protein: CASSEGLGFYEQYF. The CDR3 DNA reads TGTGCCAGCAGTGAAGGACTAGGTTTTTACGAGCAGTACTTC.

The chain is built from TRBV30 and TRBJ2-2, with TRBD2 matching 9 bases. The V gene's germline CDR1 is GTSNPN and CDR2 SVGIG (reference sequence). The CDR3 length is 14 residues. With 5 bases clipped from V and 1 base from J, the junction kept 2 bases outside the gene matches. CDR3 sequence (DNA): TGTGCCTGGGGAGCGGGAGGGAACACCGGGGAGCTGTTTTTT. Translation gives CAWGAGGNTGELFF.

This clone is a singleton in its sample. This chain links TRBV9 with TRBJ1-4, with D hard to call. Germline CDR1 SGDLS, CDR2 YYNGEE. CDR3 size: 14 residues. Trimming left V 2 bases short and J 8 bases short, with 13 bases between. The CDR3 sequence: CASSVGPRVEKLFF. The CDR3 region has the DNA TGTGCCAGCAGCGTCGGACCGCGAGTGGAAAAACTGTTTTTT. Complete variable domain (other parts from reference TRBV9 and TRBJ1-4): DSGVTQTPKHLITATGQRVTLRCSPRSGDLSVYWYQQSLDQGLQFLIQYYNGEERAKGNILERFSAQQFPDLHSELNLSSLELGDSALYFCASSVGPRVEKLFFGSGTQLSVL.

The rearrangement uses TRBV10-1 and TRBJ1-5; D remains ambiguous. V was clipped by 7 bases and J by 2 bases, with 9 bases between them. Germline CDR1 reads WNHNN; CDR2 reads SYGVQD (reference sequence). The length of the CDR3 is 13 residues. The CDR3 spells CASNFDGNQPQHF. The CDR3 DNA is TGCGCCAGCAATTTTGACGGCAATCAGCCCCAGCATTTT.

This rearrangement joins TRBV14 to TRBJ2-1; 11 bases are a match to TRBD2. V shed 2 bases, J shed 6 bases, and the junction held 9 bases outside the gene matches. Germline values: CDR1 SGHDN, CDR2 FVKESK. This CDR3 has 17 amino acids. This CDR3 is CASSQNLGLAEGNEQFF. The DNA of the CDR3 is TGTGCCAGCAGCCAAAATCTGGGACTAGCGGAAGGCAATGAGCAGTTCTTC.

This clone was picked up a small number of times. The V gene is TRBV30, the J gene TRBJ2-3; possibly TRBD1 or TRBD2 for D (5 bases each). V was clipped by 2 bases and J by 1 base, with 10 bases between them. This CDR3 is 14 amino acids long. CDR1 GTSNPN and CDR2 SVGIG come from the germline V gene (reference sequence). The CDR3 loop is CAWSKGSGTDTQYF. The DNA for the CDR3 is TGTGCCTGGAGTAAGGGGAGCGGCACAGATACGCAGTATTTT.

This clone was recorded a few times. This chain connects TRBV30 to TRBJ1-1, with D possibly matching TRBD1 (6 bases). V lost 0 bases and J lost 4, with 9 bases in between. CDR1 and CDR2 (germline): GTSNPN, SVGIG (reference sequence). The CDR3 has 13 residues. CDR3 residues: CAWSVRGGTEAFF. For the CDR3, the DNA is TGTGCCTGGAGTGTAAGAGGGGGCACTGAAGCTTTCTTT.

This chain links TRBV28 with TRBJ2-2; D uncertain. Trimming stripped 6 bases from V and 0 bases from J, with 8 bases between. The germline gives CDR1 MDHEN, CDR2 SYDVKM. The CDR3 totals 14 residues. CDR3 loop: CASSPAPNTGELFF. The CDR3 region has the DNA TGTGCCAGCAGCCCAGCGCCGAACACCGGGGAGCTGTTTTTT.

The genes are TRBV9 and TRBJ1-1, with D possibly TRBD1 on 5 matching bases. This CDR3 is built from 14 residues. V was pared by 2 bases and J by 1 base, with 9 bases between. The germline gives CDR1 SGDLS, CDR2 YYNGEE. CDR3 protein: CASSVLQENTEAFF. The CDR3 nucleotides are TGTGCCAGCAGCGTCCTACAGGAGAACACTGAAGCTTTCTTT.

The chain recombines TRBV30 with TRBJ2-3; D is tentatively TRBD1 or TRBD2 (6 bases each). The CDR3 has 14 residues. Germline V gene sequence: CDR1 GTSNPN, CDR2 SVGIG (reference sequence). The V end was cut by 1 base, the J end by 9 bases, with 17 bases between. The CDR3 region is CAWSETPEGGTQYF. As DNA, the CDR3 is TGTGCCTGGAGTGAGACACCAGAGGGGGGCACGCAGTATTTT.

This sequence joins TRBV28 and TRBJ2-5; D is possibly TRBD1 (6 bases). The CDR3 is 13 amino acids. V was shortened by 9 bases and J by 5 bases, with 16 bases between the two germline ends. Per the germline V gene, CDR1 is MDHEN and CDR2 is SYDVKM. CDR3: CASDRDTGETQYF. The CDR3 DNA sequence: TGTGCCAGTGACCGGGACACTGGGGAGACCCAGTACTTC. The full variable domain, rest sourced from reference TRBV28 and TRBJ2-5, is DVKVTQSSRYLVKRTGEKVFLECVQDMDHENMFWYRQDPGLGLRLIYFSYDVKMKEKGDIPEGYSVSREKKERFSLILESASTNQTSMYLCASDRDTGETQYFGPGTRLLVL.

This sequence joins TRBV11-2 and TRBJ1-5; D unclear. From germline, CDR1 is SGHAT and CDR2 FQNNGV. The CDR3 sequence is 13 residues long. V lost 5 bases, J lost 4 bases, and 9 bases lay in between. CDR3 protein: CASSPSGNQPQHF. The CDR3 nucleotides are TGTGCCAGCAGCCCGTCGGGGAATCAGCCCCAGCATTTT.

The genes are TRBV6-1 and TRBJ2-3; D tentatively reads TRBD1 or TRBD2 (5 bases each). V gave up 6 bases and J gave up 9 bases, with 16 bases separating them. This CDR3 has 13 amino acids. Germline values: CDR1 MNHNS, CDR2 SASEGT. This CDR3 reads CASSRDPGSTQYF. CDR3 sequence (DNA): TGTGCCAGCAGCCGGGACCCAGGGAGCACGCAGTATTTT.

The V call is TRBV5-1, the J call TRBJ2-3; D possibly uses TRBD1 or TRBD2 (5 bases each). The V end was cut by 3 bases, the J end by 7 bases, with 15 bases between. This CDR3 region has 14 residues. Germline V gene data show CDR1 as SGHRS and CDR2 as YFSETQ. DNA of the CDR3: TGCGCCAGCAGCTCCAGGGACGTCACGAATACGCAGTATTTT. It translates to CASSSRDVTNTQYF.

The chain has TRBV19 and TRBJ2-1; D remains ambiguous. Per germline, CDR1 LNHDA and CDR2 SQIVND (reference sequence). The V end was cut by 5 bases, the J end by 9 bases, with 11 bases between. The CDR3 totals 12 residues. Here the CDR3 reads CASSPPWGEQFF. CDR3 bases: TGTGCCAGTAGTCCCCCGTGGGGTGAGCAGTTCTTC.

In regard to this clone: Additional DNA sequences in this sample encode the identical CDR3. The rearrangement links TRBV9 to TRBJ1-4; D is perhaps TRBD1 (5 bases). Deletions cut 0 bases from V and 7 bases from J, with 13 bases between. Germline assignment: CDR1 SGDLS and CDR2 YYNGEE. The CDR3 has 15 amino acids. DNA of the CDR3: TGTGCCAGCAGCGTAGCTGTGGGGGTCGGTGAAAAACTGTTTTTT. This translates into CASSVAVGVGEKLFF. The whole variable domain, filled in from reference TRBV9 and TRBJ1-4, reads DSGVTQTPKHLITATGQRVTLRCSPRSGDLSVYWYQQSLDQGLQFLIQYYNGEERAKGNILERFSAQQFPDLHSELNLSSLELGDSALYFCASSVAVGVGEKLFFGSGTQLSVL.

This clone was detected only once. V usage is TRBV28 and J usage is TRBJ1-4, with D hard to call. Trimming pared 3 bases from V and 0 bases from J, leaving 8 bases between. This CDR3 has 15 residues. CDR1 is MDHEN and CDR2 is SYDVKM in the germline V gene. CDR3 protein: CASSFLGTTNEKLFF. The CDR3 DNA reads TGTGCCAGCAGTTTTCTGGGGACAACTAATGAAAAACTGTTTTTT.

The rearrangement joins TRBV5-1 to TRBJ2-7; TRBD1 matches at 8 bases. This CDR3 has 14 residues. CDR1 is SGHRS, CDR2 YFSETQ, per germline. V gave up 1 base and J gave up 5 bases; unmatched junction bases: 5. The CDR3 loop is CASSLQGATHEQYF. In nucleotides, the CDR3 is TGCGCCAGCAGCTTGCAGGGGGCGACCCACGAGCAGTACTTC.

V and J are TRBV18 and TRBJ1-3, with TRBD1 identical over 8 bases. Losses at the gene ends were 5 bases for V and 2 bases for J; bases not matched to a gene: 8. CDR1 is KGHSH and CDR2 is LQKENI in the germline V gene. This CDR3 has 16 residues. CDR3 DNA: TGTGCCAGCTCAGAGTGGACAGGGTCGGCTGGAAACACCATATATTTT. This translates into CASSEWTGSAGNTIYF.

This sequence joins TRBV7-3 and TRBJ2-5; D is unclear. Germline CDR1 SGHTA, CDR2 FQGTGA. The CDR3 has 13 amino acids. The V end was cut by 2 bases, the J end by 5 bases, with 9 bases between. The CDR3 spells CASSLQVAETQYF. In DNA, the CDR3 is TGTGCCAGCAGCTTACAGGTTGCGGAGACCCAGTACTTC.

This clone was counted only a few times. V is TRBV7-9 and J is TRBJ1-1; TRBD1 matches at 8 bases. The CDR3 loop spans 13 amino acids. The V and J ends lost 5 bases and 5 bases, in that order; junction bases with no gene match: 4. Germline V gene data show CDR1 as SEHNR and CDR2 as FQNEAQ (reference sequence). The CDR3, as DNA: TGTGCCAGCAGCCCAGGGGGCAGTACTGAAGCTTTCTTT. This gives the protein CASSPGGSTEAFF.

The V call is TRBV7-2, the J call TRBJ2-7; D is ambiguous. The CDR3 loop spans 15 amino acids. From germline, CDR1 is SGHTA and CDR2 FQGNSA. V lost 4 bases to trimming and J lost 4 bases, with 17 bases between them. CDR3 protein: CASSSNPLATYEQYF. The CDR3 DNA reads TGTGCCAGCAGCTCGAACCCCCTCGCCACGTACGAGCAGTACTTC.

A note on this clone: In the same sample, other DNA sequences code for this CDR3. V is TRBV4-3 and J is TRBJ1-1, with no clear D. This CDR3 contains 13 residues. Trimming cost V 0 bases and J 1 base, with 3 bases left between them. The germline V gene encodes CDR1 LGHNA and CDR2 YSLEER. The CDR3 nucleotides read TGCGCCAGCAGCCAAGATAGGAACACTGAAGCTTTCTTT. Its translation: CASSQDRNTEAFF.

This clone was observed a handful of times. The chain has TRBV7-2 and TRBJ2-1; D is possibly TRBD1 or TRBD2 (5 bases each). The V gene lost 7 bases and the J gene lost 7 bases, with 11 bases spanning the gap. Germline V gene data show CDR1 as SGHTA and CDR2 as FQGNSA. There are 12 residues in the CDR3. CDR3 sequence: CASTREGNEQFF. The DNA for the CDR3 is TGTGCCAGCACCCGTGAGGGGAATGAGCAGTTCTTC.

The chain links TRBV7-9 to TRBJ1-5, with D possibly TRBD1 on 6 matching bases. The CDR3 consists of 17 residues. The germline V gene has CDR1 SEHNR and CDR2 FQNEAQ (reference sequence). Trimming removed 5 bases at V and 5 bases at J, with 22 bases between. The CDR3 loop is CASSPTRGSSGDQPQHF. Here the CDR3 DNA reads TGTGCCAGCAGCCCGACCAGGGGTTCATCAGGCGATCAGCCCCAGCATTTT.

This clone was seen a handful of times. This rearrangement joins TRBV5-1 to TRBJ2-5; TRBD1 agrees at 7 bases. From germline, CDR1 is SGHRS and CDR2 YFSETQ. The CDR3 runs to 13 residues. After removal of 5 bases from V and 1 base from J, the junction contained 2 bases not matched to a gene. The CDR3 DNA is TGCGCCAGCAGTCGGGACAGCCAAGAGACCCAGTACTTC. This codes for CASSRDSQETQYF. Full variable domain (remainder filled in from reference TRBV5-1 and TRBJ2-5): KAGVTQTPRYLIKTRGQQVTLSCSPISGHRSVSWYQQTPGQGLQFLFEYFSETQRNKGNFPGRFSGRQFSNSRSEMNVSTLELGDSALYLCASSRDSQETQYFGPGTRLLVL.

The J gene is TRBJ2-2, the V gene TRBV19, with TRBD1 matching 10 bases. The CDR3 spans 16 residues. After removal of 4 bases from V and 6 bases from J, the junction contained 8 bases not matched to a gene. Per the germline V gene, CDR1 is LNHDA and CDR2 is SQIVND (reference sequence). The CDR3 DNA reads as TGTGCCAGTAGTACACCGACAGGGGGCCTTGCCGGGGAGCTGTTTTTT. Translated, it gives CASSTPTGGLAGELFF.

The CDR3 sequence: CASSPADLAAKNIQYF. The CDR3 nucleotides read TGTGCCAGCAGTCCCGCCGACCTAGCGGCCAAAAACATTCAGTACTTC. This sequence joins TRBV28 and TRBJ2-4; possible D gene TRBD2, 6 bases. The CDR3 consists of 16 residues. V was shortened by 5 bases and J by 1 base, with 15 bases between the two germline ends. Germline V gives CDR1 MDHEN, CDR2 SYDVKM.

The chain is built from TRBV7-9 and TRBJ2-4, with 11 bases lining up with TRBD2. The V gene end was trimmed by 1 base and the J gene end by 4 bases; junction bases not matched to a gene: 9. CDR1 and CDR2 from the germline V gene are SEHNR and FQNEAQ (reference sequence). The CDR3 is 18 residues long. In DNA, the CDR3 is TGTGCCAGCAGCTTAGATTCCCGTAGGACTAGCGGGAAAAACATTCAGTACTTC. Translating it yields CASSLDSRRTSGKNIQYF.

The CDR3 nucleotides read TGTGCCAGTAAGGCTAAGGGCCAACCTGGGGCCAACGTCCTGACTTTC. It encodes CASKAKGQPGANVLTF. The V and J genes are TRBV19 and TRBJ2-6; no definite D call. V gave up 7 bases and J gave up 2 bases, with 15 bases separating them. CDR3 length equals 16 residues. Germline V gene data show CDR1 as LNHDA and CDR2 as SQIVND (reference sequence).